Below are 3 T cell receptor beta chains sequenced from a single sample in a study of T-cell reconstitution after alpha-beta-depleted transplantation in children. Researchers prepared the TCRbeta library using unique molecular identifiers, the study reports. TCRdb reanalysed the PCR reads using MiXCR and keeps one entry per CDR3 protein. The data hold 420,000 or so distinct CDR3 sequences, with roughly 10% observed a single time. The input for sequencing was PBMCs from the stem cell graft donor, taken from the stem cell graft. These receptors all stem from a human donor who donated a stem cell graft to a child with acute myeloid leukemia.

This clonotype was seen at least ten times. The chain has TRBV29-1 and TRBJ2-7; TRBD1 is a possible D gene (5 bases). This CDR3 region has 13 residues. Trimming left V 7 bases short and J 0 bases short, with 13 bases between. From germline, CDR1 is SQVTM and CDR2 ANQGSEA. CDR3 sequence reads: CSAVGVSSYEQYF. In DNA, the CDR3 is TGCAGCGCTGTAGGGGTCTCCTCCTACGAGCAGTACTTC.

The chain employs TRBV19 and TRBJ2-1; weak D call: TRBD2 (5 bases). CDR1 and CDR2 (germline): LNHDA, SQIVND (reference sequence). This CDR3 is 15 amino acids long. With 5 bases removed from V and 2 bases from J, the gap between germline ends came to 13 bases. CDR3 in amino acids: CASSRAEPTYNEQFF. The CDR3 nucleotides are TGTGCCAGTAGTCGAGCGGAGCCTACCTACAATGAGCAGTTCTTC.

This clonotype has at least ten counts. The chain combines TRBV7-2 with TRBJ1-3; D might be TRBD1 (6 bases). Trimming stripped 1 base from V and 4 bases from J, with 11 bases between. Germline CDR1 and CDR2: SGHTA and FQGNSA. CDR3 length: 15 amino acids. The CDR3 protein is CASSLDGTPGNTIYF. The CDR3 DNA follows: TGTGCCAGCAGCTTAGACGGGACACCCGGAAACACCATATATTTT.